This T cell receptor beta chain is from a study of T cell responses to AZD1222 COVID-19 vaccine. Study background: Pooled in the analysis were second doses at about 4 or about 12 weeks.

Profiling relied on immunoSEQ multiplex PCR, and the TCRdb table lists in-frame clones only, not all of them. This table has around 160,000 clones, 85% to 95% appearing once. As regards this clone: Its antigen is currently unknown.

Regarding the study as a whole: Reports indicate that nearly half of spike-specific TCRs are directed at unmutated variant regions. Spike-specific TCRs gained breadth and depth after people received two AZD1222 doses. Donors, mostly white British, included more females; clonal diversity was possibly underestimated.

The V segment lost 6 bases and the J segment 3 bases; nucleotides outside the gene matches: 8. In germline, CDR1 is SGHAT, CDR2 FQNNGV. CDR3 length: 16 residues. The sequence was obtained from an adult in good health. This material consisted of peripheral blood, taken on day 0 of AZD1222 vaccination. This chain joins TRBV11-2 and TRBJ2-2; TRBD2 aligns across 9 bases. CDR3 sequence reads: CASRLTSGRDTGELFF. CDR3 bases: TGTGCCAGCAGGCTTACTAGCGGGCGAGACACCGGGGAGCTGTTTTTT.